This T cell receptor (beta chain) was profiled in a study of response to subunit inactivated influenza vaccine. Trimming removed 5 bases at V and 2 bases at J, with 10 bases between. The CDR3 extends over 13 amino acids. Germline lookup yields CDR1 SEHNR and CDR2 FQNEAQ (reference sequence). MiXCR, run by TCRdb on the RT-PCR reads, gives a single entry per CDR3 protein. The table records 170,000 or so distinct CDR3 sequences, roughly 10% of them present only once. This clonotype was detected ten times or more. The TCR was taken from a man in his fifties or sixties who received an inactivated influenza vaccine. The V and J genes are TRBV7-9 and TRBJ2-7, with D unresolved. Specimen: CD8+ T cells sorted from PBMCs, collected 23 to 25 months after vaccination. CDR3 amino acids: CASSPSRTYEQYF. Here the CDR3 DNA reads TGTGCCAGCAGCCCCAGTAGAACCTACGAGCAGTACTTC. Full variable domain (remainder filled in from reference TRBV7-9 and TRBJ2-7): DTGVSQNPRHKITKRGQNVTFRCDPISEHNRLYWYRQTLGQGPEFLTYFQNEAQLEKSRLLSDRFSAERPKGSFSTLEIQRTEQGDSAMYLCASSPSRTYEQYFGPGTRLTVT.